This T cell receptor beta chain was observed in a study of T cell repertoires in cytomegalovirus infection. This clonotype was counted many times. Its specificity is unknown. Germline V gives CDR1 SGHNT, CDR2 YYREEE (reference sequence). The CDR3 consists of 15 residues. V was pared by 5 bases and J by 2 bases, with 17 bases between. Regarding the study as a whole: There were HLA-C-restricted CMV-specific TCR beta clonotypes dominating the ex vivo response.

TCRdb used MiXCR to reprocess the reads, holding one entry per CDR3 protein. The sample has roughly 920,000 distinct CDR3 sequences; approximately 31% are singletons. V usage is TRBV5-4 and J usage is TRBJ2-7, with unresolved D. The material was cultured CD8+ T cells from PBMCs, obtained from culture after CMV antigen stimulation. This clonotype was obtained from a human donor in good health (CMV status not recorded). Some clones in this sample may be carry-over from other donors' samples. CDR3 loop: CASSPLPGDAYEQYF. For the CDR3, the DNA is TGTGCCAGCAGTCCCCTGCCGGGTGACGCCTACGAGCAGTACTTC.